This T cell receptor (beta chain) emerged from a study of blood T cell repertoires in COVID-19. Allocation to cohorts depended on clinical history reported by the participants. Some clones are missing from TCRdb's copy, which holds only in-frame ones; the method was immunoSEQ multiplex PCR. The table has more than 350,000 clones, about 87% seen once. V gave up 6 bases and J gave up 4 bases; unmatched junction bases: 4. CDR3 length: 13 residues. CDR1 and CDR2 from the germline V gene are SQVTM and ANQGSEA. This sequence was found in a woman aged 45-60 years who had recovered from COVID-19. The V gene is TRBV29-1, the J gene TRBJ1-1; 11 bases fit TRBD1. The sample was PBMCs or T cells enriched from blood (not recorded which). CDR3 DNA: TGCAGCGTGGCTGGGACAGGGGGCACTGAAGCTTTCTTT. Translated, it gives CSVAGTGGTEAFF.